This T cell receptor (beta chain) was observed in a study of immune heterogeneity within non-small cell lung tumors. About the research overall: There were several squamous cell carcinomas, 10 non-squamous carcinomas and 1 tumor not otherwise specified.

By share, this clonotype ranks as large. The antigen remains unidentified. At approximately 570 ng per sample, bulk tumor genomic DNA provided the template. Several widely spaced biopsies per primary tumor were taken during surgery. Undergoing curative surgery were patients whose non-small cell lung cancer was untreated and newly diagnosed. Donor patients had newly diagnosed non-small cell lung cancer and were having surgery with curative intent. The V gene's germline CDR1 is KGHDR and CDR2 SFDVKD. After removal of 7 bases from V and 4 bases from J, the junction contained 14 bases not matched to a gene. The CDR3 consists of 16 residues. Using 32 V and 13 J primers, multiplex PCR amplified TCR beta CDR3. Each CDR3 protein gets one entry after TCRdb re-called the multiplex PCR reads with MiXCR. The sample gives 1,500 to 2,000 distinct CDR3 sequences, approximately 31% of which show up once; around 28% is in the top ten.

Study-wide results and caveats: Both recurring identical dominant CDR3 beta clonotypes and site-unique high-frequency clones were observed across tumor sites within a patient. Largely different high-frequency T-cell receptor beta clonotypes were found between individual patients.

Sequencing was performed on lung tumor tissue. The V gene is TRBV24-1, the J gene TRBJ1-2; TRBD1 matches 7 bases. The clonotype was recovered from a man between 60 and 70 years old with non-small cell lung cancer. CDR3 protein: CATSKIPGQITYGYTF. CDR3 DNA sequence: TGTGCCACCAGCAAGATCCCGGGACAGATCACCTATGGCTACACCTTC.